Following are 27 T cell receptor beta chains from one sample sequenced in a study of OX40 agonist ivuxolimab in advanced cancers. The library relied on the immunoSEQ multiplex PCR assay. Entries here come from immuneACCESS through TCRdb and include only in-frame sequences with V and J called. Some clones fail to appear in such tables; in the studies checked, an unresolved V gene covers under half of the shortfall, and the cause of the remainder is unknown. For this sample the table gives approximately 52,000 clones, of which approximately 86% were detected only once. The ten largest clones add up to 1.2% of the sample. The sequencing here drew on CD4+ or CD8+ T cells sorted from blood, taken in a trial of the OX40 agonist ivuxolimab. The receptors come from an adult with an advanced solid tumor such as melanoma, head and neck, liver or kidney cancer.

The CDR3 bases are TGTGCCAGTAGTATTCCCGGGACAGGGGGCTATGGCTACACCTTC. It encodes CASSIPGTGGYGYTF. The V gene is TRBV19, the J gene TRBJ1-2; 11 nucleotides line up with TRBD1. The CDR3 is made up of 15 amino acids. Germline V CDR1 and CDR2: LNHDA, SQIVND (reference sequence). With 3 bases clipped from V and 4 bases from J, the junction kept 4 bases outside the gene matches.

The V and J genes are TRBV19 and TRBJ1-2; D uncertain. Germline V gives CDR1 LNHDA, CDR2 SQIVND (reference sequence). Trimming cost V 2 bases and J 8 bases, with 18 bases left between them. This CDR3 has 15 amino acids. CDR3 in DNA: TGTGCCAGTAGTATATTAAACAGCGGTACTGGGGGCTACACCTTC. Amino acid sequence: CASSILNSGTGGYTF. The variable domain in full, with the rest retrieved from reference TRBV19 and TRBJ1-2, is DGGITQSPKYLFRKEGQNVTLSCEQNLNHDAMYWYRQDPGQGLRLIYYSQIVNDFQKGDIAEGYSVSREKKESFPLTVTSAQKNPTAFYLCASSILNSGTGGYTFGSGTRLTVV.

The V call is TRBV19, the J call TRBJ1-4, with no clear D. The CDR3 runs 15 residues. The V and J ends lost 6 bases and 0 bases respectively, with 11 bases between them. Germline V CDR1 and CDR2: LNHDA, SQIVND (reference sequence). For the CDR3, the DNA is TGTGCCAGTAGGCCCGGTGAAGCAACTAATGAAAAACTGTTTTTT. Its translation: CASRPGEATNEKLFF.

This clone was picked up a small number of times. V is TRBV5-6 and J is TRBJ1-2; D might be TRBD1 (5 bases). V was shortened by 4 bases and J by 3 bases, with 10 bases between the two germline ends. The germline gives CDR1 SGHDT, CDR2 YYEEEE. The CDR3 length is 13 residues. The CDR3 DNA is TGTGCCAGCAGCCCAGGGTTTGACTATGGCTACACCTTC. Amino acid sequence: CASSPGFDYGYTF.

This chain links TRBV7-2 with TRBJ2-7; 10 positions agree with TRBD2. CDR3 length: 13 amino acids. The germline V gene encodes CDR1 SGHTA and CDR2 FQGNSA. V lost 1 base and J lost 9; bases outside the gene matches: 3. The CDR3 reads CASSLDWTSGQYF. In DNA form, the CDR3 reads TGTGCCAGCAGCTTAGATTGGACTAGCGGGCAGTACTTC.

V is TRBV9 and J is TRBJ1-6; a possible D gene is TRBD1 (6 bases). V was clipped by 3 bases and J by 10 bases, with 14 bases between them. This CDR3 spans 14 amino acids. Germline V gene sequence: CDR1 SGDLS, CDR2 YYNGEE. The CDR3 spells CASSAQQGSSPLHF. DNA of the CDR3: TGTGCCAGCAGCGCCCAACAGGGTAGCTCACCCCTCCACTTT. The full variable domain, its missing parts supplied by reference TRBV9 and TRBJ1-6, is DSGVTQTPKHLITATGQRVTLRCSPRSGDLSVYWYQQSLDQGLQFLIQYYNGEERAKGNILERFSAQQFPDLHSELNLSSLELGDSALYFCASSAQQGSSPLHFGNGTRLTVT.

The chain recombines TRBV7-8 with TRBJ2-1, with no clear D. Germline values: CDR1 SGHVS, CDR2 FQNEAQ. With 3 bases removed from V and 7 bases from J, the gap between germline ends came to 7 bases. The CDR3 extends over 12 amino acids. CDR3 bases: TGTGCCAGCAGCTTGTTTGGGAATGAGCAGTTCTTC. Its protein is CASSLFGNEQFF.

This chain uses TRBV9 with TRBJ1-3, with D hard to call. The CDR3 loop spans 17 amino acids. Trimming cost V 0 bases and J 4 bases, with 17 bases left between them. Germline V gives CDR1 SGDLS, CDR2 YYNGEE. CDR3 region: CASSVELGGTTGNTIYF. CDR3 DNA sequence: TGTGCCAGCAGCGTAGAACTGGGAGGAACCACCGGAAACACCATATATTTT. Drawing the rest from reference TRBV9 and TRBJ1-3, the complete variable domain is DSGVTQTPKHLITATGQRVTLRCSPRSGDLSVYWYQQSLDQGLQFLIQYYNGEERAKGNILERFSAQQFPDLHSELNLSSLELGDSALYFCASSVELGGTTGNTIYFGEGSWLTVV.

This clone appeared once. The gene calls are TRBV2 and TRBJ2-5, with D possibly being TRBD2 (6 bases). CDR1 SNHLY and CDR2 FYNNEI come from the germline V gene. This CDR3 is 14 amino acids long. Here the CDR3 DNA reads TGTGTCACCAGCAGCTTCGGGAGCCAAGAGACCCAGTACTTC. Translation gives CVTSSFGSQETQYF.

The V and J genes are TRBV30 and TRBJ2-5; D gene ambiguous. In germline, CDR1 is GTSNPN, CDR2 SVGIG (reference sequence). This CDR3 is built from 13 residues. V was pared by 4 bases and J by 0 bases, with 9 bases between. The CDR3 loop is CAWTALYQETQYF. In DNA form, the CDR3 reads TGTGCCTGGACAGCCCTGTACCAAGAGACCCAGTACTTC.

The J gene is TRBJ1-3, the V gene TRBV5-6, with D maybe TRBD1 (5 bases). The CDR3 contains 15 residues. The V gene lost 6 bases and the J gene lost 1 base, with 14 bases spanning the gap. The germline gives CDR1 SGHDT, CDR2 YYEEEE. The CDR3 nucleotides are TGTGCCAGCAACCCAGGGAGTCGATCTGGAAACACCATATATTTT. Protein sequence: CASNPGSRSGNTIYF.

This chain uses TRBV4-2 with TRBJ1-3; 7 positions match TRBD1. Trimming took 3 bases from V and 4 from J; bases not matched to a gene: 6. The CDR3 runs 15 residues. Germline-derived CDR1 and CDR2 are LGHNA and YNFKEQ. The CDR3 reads CASSHRQGEGNTIYF. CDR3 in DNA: TGTGCCAGCAGCCATAGACAGGGTGAAGGAAACACCATATATTTT.

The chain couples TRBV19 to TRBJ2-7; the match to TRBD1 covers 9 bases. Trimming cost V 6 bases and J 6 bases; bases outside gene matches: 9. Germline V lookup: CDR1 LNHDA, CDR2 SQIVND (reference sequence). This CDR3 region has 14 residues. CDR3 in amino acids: CASRWDREVGEQYF. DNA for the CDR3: TGTGCCAGTAGGTGGGACAGGGAAGTGGGCGAGCAGTACTTC.

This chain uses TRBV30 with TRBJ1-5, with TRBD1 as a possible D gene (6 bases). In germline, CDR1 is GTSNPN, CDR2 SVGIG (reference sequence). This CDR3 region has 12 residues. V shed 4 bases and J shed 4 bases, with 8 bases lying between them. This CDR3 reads CAWNRVNQPQHF. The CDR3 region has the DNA TGTGCCTGGAACAGGGTAAATCAGCCCCAGCATTTT.

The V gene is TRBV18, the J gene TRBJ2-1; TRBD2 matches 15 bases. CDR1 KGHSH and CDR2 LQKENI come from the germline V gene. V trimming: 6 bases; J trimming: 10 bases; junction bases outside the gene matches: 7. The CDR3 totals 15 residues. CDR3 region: CASSRTSGGAGEQFF. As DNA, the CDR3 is TGTGCCAGCTCGCGGACTAGCGGGGGGGCAGGCGAGCAGTTCTTC. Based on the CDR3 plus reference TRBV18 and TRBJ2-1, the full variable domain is NAGVMQNPRHLVRRRGQEARLRCSPMKGHSHVYWYRQLPEEGLKFMVYLQKENIIDESGMPKERFSAEFPKEGPSILRIQQVVRGDSAAYFCASSRTSGGAGEQFFGPGTRLTVL.

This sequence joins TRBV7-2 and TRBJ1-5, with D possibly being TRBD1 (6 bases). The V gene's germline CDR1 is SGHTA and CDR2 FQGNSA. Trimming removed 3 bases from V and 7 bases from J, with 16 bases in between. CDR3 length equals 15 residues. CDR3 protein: CASSFGGADVQPQHF. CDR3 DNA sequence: TGTGCCAGCAGCTTCGGGGGCGCCGATGTACAGCCCCAGCATTTT. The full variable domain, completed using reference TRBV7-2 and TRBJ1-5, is GAGVSQSPSNKVTEKGKDVELRCDPISGHTALYWYRQSLGQGLEFLIYFQGNSAPDKSGLPSDRFSAERTGGSVSTLTIQRTQQEDSAVYLCASSFGGADVQPQHFGDGTRLSIL.

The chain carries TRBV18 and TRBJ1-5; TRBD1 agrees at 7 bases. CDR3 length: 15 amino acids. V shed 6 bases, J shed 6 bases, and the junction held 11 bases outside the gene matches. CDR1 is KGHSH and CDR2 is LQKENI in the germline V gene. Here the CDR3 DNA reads TGTGCCAGCTCTTCAGGGGGTTTGTTGGGTCAGCCCCAGCATTTT. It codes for CASSSGGLLGQPQHF.

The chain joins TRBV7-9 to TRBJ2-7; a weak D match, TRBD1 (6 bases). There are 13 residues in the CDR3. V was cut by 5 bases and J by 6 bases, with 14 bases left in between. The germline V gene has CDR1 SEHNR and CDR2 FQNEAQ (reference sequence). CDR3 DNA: TGTGCCAGCAGCCAGACAGGACCCCTCGAGCAGTACTTC. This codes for CASSQTGPLEQYF.

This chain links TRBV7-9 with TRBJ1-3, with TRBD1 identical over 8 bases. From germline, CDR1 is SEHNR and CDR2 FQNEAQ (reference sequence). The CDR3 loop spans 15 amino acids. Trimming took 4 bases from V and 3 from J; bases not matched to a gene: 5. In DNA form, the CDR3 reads TGTGCCAGCAGCTACGGGACAGGCAATGGAAACACCATATATTTT. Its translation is CASSYGTGNGNTIYF.

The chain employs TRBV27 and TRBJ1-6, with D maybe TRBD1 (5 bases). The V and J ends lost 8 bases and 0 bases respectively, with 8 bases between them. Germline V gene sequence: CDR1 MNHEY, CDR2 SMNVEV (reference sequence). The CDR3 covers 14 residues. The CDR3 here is CASAGPSYNSPLHF. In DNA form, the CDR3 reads TGTGCCAGCGCAGGGCCCTCCTATAATTCACCCCTCCACTTT.

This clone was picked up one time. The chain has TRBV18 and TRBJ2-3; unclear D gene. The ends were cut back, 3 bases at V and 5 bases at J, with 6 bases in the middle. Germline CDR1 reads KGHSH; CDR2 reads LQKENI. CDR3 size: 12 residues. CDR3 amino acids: CASSPVGDTQYF. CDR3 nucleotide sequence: TGTGCCAGCTCACCCGTGGGAGATACGCAGTATTTT. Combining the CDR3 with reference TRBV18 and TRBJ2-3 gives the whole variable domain NAGVMQNPRHLVRRRGQEARLRCSPMKGHSHVYWYRQLPEEGLKFMVYLQKENIIDESGMPKERFSAEFPKEGPSILRIQQVVRGDSAAYFCASSPVGDTQYFGPGTRLTVL.

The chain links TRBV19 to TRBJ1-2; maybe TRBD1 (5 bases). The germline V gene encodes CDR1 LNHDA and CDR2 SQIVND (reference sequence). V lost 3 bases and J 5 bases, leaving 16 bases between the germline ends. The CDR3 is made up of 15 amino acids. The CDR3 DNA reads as TGTGCCAGTAGTATTCGGGAGCGGGGGTTTTATGGCTACACCTTC. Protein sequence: CASSIRERGFYGYTF. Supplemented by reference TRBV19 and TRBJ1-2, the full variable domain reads DGGITQSPKYLFRKEGQNVTLSCEQNLNHDAMYWYRQDPGQGLRLIYYSQIVNDFQKGDIAEGYSVSREKKESFPLTVTSAQKNPTAFYLCASSIRERGFYGYTFGSGTRLTVV.

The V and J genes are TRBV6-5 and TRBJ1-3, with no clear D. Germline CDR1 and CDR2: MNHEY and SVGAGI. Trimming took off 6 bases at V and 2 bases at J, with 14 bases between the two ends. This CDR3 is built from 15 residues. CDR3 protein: CASRLDGGPGNTIYF. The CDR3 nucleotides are TGTGCCAGCAGACTCGACGGAGGGCCTGGAAACACCATATATTTT.

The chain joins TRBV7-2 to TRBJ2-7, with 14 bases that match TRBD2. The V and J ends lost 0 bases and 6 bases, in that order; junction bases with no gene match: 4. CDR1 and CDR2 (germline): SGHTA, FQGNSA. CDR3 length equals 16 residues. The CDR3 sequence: CASSLATSGGAGEQYF. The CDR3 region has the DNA TGTGCCAGCAGCTTAGCGACTAGCGGGGGGGCCGGCGAGCAGTACTTC.

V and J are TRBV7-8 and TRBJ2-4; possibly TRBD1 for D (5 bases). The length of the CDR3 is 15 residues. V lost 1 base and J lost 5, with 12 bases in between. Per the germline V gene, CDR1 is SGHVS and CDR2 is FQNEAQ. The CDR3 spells CASSLVTGAENIQYF. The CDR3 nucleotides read TGTGCCAGCAGCTTAGTTACTGGGGCGGAAAACATTCAGTACTTC.

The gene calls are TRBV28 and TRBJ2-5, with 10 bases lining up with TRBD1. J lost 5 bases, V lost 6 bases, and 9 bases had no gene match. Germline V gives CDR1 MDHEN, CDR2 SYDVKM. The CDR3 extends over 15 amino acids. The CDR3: CASSLGTGVRETQYF. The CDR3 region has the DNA TGTGCCAGCAGCCTCGGGACAGGGGTGAGGGAGACCCAGTACTTC.

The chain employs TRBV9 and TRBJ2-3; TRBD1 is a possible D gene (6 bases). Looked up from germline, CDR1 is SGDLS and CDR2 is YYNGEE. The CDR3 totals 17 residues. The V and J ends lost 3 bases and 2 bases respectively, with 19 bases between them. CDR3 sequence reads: CASSARITGFNTDTQYF. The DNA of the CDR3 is TGTGCCAGCAGCGCCAGAATCACAGGGTTCAACACAGATACGCAGTATTTT. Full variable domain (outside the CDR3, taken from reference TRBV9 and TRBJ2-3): DSGVTQTPKHLITATGQRVTLRCSPRSGDLSVYWYQQSLDQGLQFLIQYYNGEERAKGNILERFSAQQFPDLHSELNLSSLELGDSALYFCASSARITGFNTDTQYFGPGTRLTVL.